Listed below are T cell receptor beta chains from one sample, sequenced in a study of T cell changes during pregnancy in multiple sclerosis. Data came from immunoSEQ multiplex PCR; TCRdb stores just in-frame clones and leaves some out. The table records about 98,000 clones, just over 90% of them present only once. Here the sequenced sample was peripheral blood, taken after pregnancy. These receptors were taken from a female donor in good health, enrolled as a control in a pregnancy study. CDR3s include the opening cysteine and the closing phenylalanine or tryptophan. Each record gives: D gene, V gene, clone size, J gene, CDR3 protein, CDR3 DNA. A D gene is named only where the DNA matches it firmly. The size of a clone is reported for some rows only, either as once, few or many, or as a class for expanded clones.

>.|TRBV28|.|TRBJ2-3
CASSLWSAAAGADTQYF
TGTGCCAGCAGTTTATGGTCGGCGGCGGCCGGGGCAGATACGCAGTATTTT
>.|TRBV4-1|.|TRBJ2-1
CASSHPGLGSYNEQFF
TGCGCCAGCAGCCATCCCGGACTGGGCTCCTACAATGAGCAGTTCTTC
>.|TRBV30|.|TRBJ1-6
CAWRMSFRGPRGSPLHF
TGTGCCTGGAGGATGTCCTTTCGGGGCCCGCGGGGATCACCCCTCCACTTT
>.|TRBV29-1|once|TRBJ1-4
CSPEQGGYRVKLFF
TGCAGCCCCGAACAGGGAGGGTATCGGGTAAAACTGTTTTTT
>.|TRBV7-2|.|TRBJ2-3
CASSFVGGDTQYF
TGTGCCAGCAGCTTCGTAGGGGGAGATACGCAGTATTTT
>.|TRBV29-1|.|TRBJ2-2
CSFRQMNTGELFF
TGCAGCTTCCGACAGATGAACACCGGGGAGCTGTTTTTT
>TRBD1|TRBV6-1|.|TRBJ2-7
CASSGTVPYEQYF
TGTGCCAGCTCCGGGACAGTGCCCTACGAGCAGTACTTC
>.|TRBV7-6|.|TRBJ2-5
CASSRRGGLQETQYF
TGTGCCAGCAGCCGGAGGGGGGGCCTCCAAGAGACCCAGTACTTC
>TRBD1|TRBV28|once|TRBJ2-1
CASSPYDRANGKNEQFF
TGTGCCAGCAGCCCTTACGACAGGGCAAATGGAAAGAATGAGCAGTTCTTC
>.|TRBV6-5|.|TRBJ1-1
CASNTQGMNTEAFF
TGTGCCAGCAATACCCAGGGCATGAACACTGAAGCTTTCTTT
>TRBD1|TRBV4-1|.|TRBJ2-1
CASSQATGNSYNEQFF
TGCGCCAGCAGCCAGGCGACAGGGAACTCCTACAATGAGCAGTTCTTC
>TRBD2|TRBV6-1|.|TRBJ2-7
CASRTSGTPEQYF
TGTGCCAGCCGGACTAGCGGGACGCCCGAGCAGTACTTC
>.|TRBV7-8|.|TRBJ1-1
CASSLVGAGLEAFF
TGTGCCAGCAGCTTAGTAGGGGCAGGCCTTGAGGCTTTCTTT
>TRBD2|TRBV19|.|TRBJ2-1
CATNPRGGLYNEQFF
TGTGCCACAAACCCTCGGGGGGGGTTGTACAATGAGCAGTTCTTC
>.|TRBV5-4|.|TRBJ2-7
CASSRVGAPSYEQYF
TGTGCCAGCAGCCGCGTGGGGGCCCCAAGTTACGAGCAGTACTTC
>.|TRBV7-9|.|TRBJ1-1
CASSEPVNTEAFF
TGTGCCAGCAGCGAGCCGGTGAACACTGAAGCTTTCTTT
>.|TRBV28|.|TRBJ2-4
CASRIGGGIAKNIQYF
TGTGCCAGCAGAATTGGGGGGGGCATAGCCAAAAACATTCAGTACTTC
>TRBD2|TRBV19|.|TRBJ2-5
CASSIVTGGPETQYF
TGTGCCAGTAGTATAGTGACGGGAGGGCCTGAGACCCAGTACTTC
>.|TRBV7-3|.|TRBJ2-1
CASSLGAGNEQFF
TGTGCCAGCAGCTTAGGTGCAGGGAATGAGCAGTTCTTC
>TRBD1|TRBV6-5|.|TRBJ2-7
CASSPYRGSYEQYF
TGTGCCAGCAGCCCTTACAGGGGGTCCTACGAGCAGTACTTC
>.|TRBV7-2|.|TRBJ1-5
CASSEDRQGARHF
TGTGCCAGCAGCGAAGACAGGCAGGGCGCTAGGCATTTT
>TRBD2|TRBV2|.|TRBJ2-4
CASRPGGGTNIQYF
TGTGCCAGCAGGCCGGGGGGTGGGACAAACATTCAGTACTTC
>TRBD1|TRBV5-1|.|TRBJ2-3
CASSPGEGQGADTQYF
TGCGCCAGCAGCCCGGGAGAGGGACAGGGTGCAGATACGCAGTATTTT
>TRBD1|TRBV27|.|TRBJ1-1
CASKKQGAGNTEAFF
TGTGCCAGCAAGAAACAGGGGGCGGGTAACACTGAAGCTTTCTTT
>.|TRBV19|.|TRBJ1-1
CASSMWGGRGANTEAFF
TGTGCCAGTAGTATGTGGGGGGGTCGGGGCGCGAACACTGAAGCTTTCTTT
>.|TRBV5-1|.|TRBJ2-7
CASSAGTSYEQYF
TGCGCCAGCAGCGCGGGAACTTCCTACGAGCAGTACTTC
>.|TRBV7-9|.|TRBJ2-1
CASSATAGNEQFF
TGTGCCAGCAGCGCTACGGCAGGCAATGAGCAGTTCTTC
>TRBD2|TRBV5-4|.|TRBJ2-5
CASSRTAGAEETQYF
TGTGCCAGCTCCCGAACAGCGGGGGCGGAAGAGACCCAGTACTTC
>.|TRBV27|.|TRBJ1-2
CASRREANYGYTF
TGTGCCAGCAGGAGAGAAGCTAACTATGGCTACACCTTC
>.|TRBV5-1|.|TRBJ2-5
CASSQTRGGVETQYF
TGCGCCAGCAGCCAGACAAGAGGAGGCGTAGAGACCCAGTACTTC
>TRBD1|TRBV2|.|TRBJ1-2
CASSEDRDYGYTF
TGTGCCAGCAGTGAGGACAGGGATTATGGCTACACCTTC
>.|TRBV2|few|TRBJ1-1
CASSESRTANTEAFF
TGTGCCAGCAGTGAGAGTAGGACAGCGAACACTGAAGCTTTCTTT
>TRBD1|TRBV5-6|.|TRBJ1-2
CASSFDGVKGQGMNGYTF
TGTGCCAGCAGCTTTGATGGTGTTAAGGGACAGGGAATGAATGGCTACACCTTC
>.|TRBV2|.|TRBJ2-7
CASSEALTSYEQYF
TGTGCCAGCAGTGAAGCCTTGACTAGCTACGAGCAGTACTTC
>TRBD1|TRBV27|.|TRBJ2-7
CASSSQLGTDEQYF
TGTGCCAGCAGTTCTCAGTTGGGGACAGACGAGCAGTACTTC
>TRBD1|TRBV10-3|few|TRBJ1-2
CAISEEDRPYGYTF
TGTGCCATCAGTGAAGAGGACAGGCCCTATGGCTACACCTTC
>.|TRBV5-6|.|TRBJ1-6
CASSLKGVNSPLHF
TGTGCCAGCAGCTTGAAAGGGGTGAATTCACCCCTCCACTTT
>TRBD1|TRBV6-5|once|TRBJ2-7
CASSQEQGFYEQYF
TGTGCCAGCAGTCAGGAACAGGGGTTCTACGAGCAGTACTTC
>.|TRBV4-1|few|TRBJ1-1
CASSQGHAMNTEAFF
TGCGCCAGCAGCCAAGGACACGCCATGAACACTGAAGCTTTCTTT